One T cell receptor beta chain is described in this entry. Antigen: not known. The same CDR3 can be traced to other DNA sequences in this sample. This sample was included in a study of beta chain features in type 1 diabetes. V dropped 2 bases and J dropped 5 bases, with 6 bases sitting between them. CDR1 is LNHDA, CDR2 SQIVND, per germline (reference sequence). The CDR3 covers 12 residues. Overall study results and limits: Any HLA effect on TCRB rearrangement was left unresolved by small sub-analyses. The cDNA sequencing approach could over-represent high-TCR-expressing cells. Moderately but significantly shorter TCRB CDR3s were found in Type 1 diabetes patients in all four CD4+ subsets. A PCR bias possibly favoring shorter templates would apply equally to patients and controls.

Expressed TCRB transcripts were sequenced, since all the RNA that had been isolated was reverse transcribed. Profiled with immunoSEQ multiplex PCR; TCRdb holds only in-frame clones, not every one. Among some 190,000 clones listed, approximately 8.1% were seen once. CD4+ naive, central memory, regulatory and stem cell-like memory cells were sorted via CD45RO/CCR7/CD25/CD127/CD95/CD27. This clonotype was obtained from a woman aged 40 to 50 with type 1 diabetes. The source material was central memory CD4+ T cells from blood. The V and J genes are TRBV19 and TRBJ2-5; weak D call: TRBD1 (6 bases). Written as DNA, the CDR3 is TGTGCCAGTAGTATACAGGGGGAGACCCAGTACTTC. It encodes CASSIQGETQYF.